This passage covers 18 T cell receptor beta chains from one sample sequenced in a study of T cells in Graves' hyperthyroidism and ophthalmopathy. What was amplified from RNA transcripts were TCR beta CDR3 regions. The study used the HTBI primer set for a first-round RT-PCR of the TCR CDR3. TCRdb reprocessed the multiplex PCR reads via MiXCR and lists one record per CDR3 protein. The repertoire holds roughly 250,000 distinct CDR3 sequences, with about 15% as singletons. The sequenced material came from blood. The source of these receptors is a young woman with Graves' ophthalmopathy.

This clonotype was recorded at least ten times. CDR3 in DNA: TGTGCCAGCAGGAGGGGCTGGACAGGGAACACCGGGGAGCTGTTTTTT. Translation gives CASRRGWTGNTGELFF. This rearrangement joins TRBV5-5 to TRBJ2-2; 7 positions match TRBD1. The CDR3 spans 16 residues. V was pared by 5 bases and J by 1 base, with 8 bases of the junction left unmatched. Germline assignment: CDR1 SGHKS and CDR2 YYEKEE (reference sequence).

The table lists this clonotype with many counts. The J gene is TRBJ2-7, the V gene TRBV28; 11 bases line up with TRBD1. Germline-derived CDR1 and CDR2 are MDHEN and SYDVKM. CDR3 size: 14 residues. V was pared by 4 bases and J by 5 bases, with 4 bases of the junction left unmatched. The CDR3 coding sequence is TGTGCCAGCAGTTGGACAGGGGGCAAGGACGAGCAGTACTTC. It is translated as CASSWTGGKDEQYF.

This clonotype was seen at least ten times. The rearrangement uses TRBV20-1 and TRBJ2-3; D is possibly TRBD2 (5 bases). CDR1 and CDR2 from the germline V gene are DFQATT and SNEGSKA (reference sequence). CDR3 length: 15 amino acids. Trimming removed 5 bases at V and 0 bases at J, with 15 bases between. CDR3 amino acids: CSASRAAFSTDTQYF. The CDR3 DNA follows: TGCAGTGCTTCCCGAGCGGCATTTAGCACAGATACGCAGTATTTT.

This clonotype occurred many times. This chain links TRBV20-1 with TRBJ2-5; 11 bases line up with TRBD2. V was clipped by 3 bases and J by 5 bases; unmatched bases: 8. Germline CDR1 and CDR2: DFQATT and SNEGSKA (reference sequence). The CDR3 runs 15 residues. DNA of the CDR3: TGCAGTGCTAGTAATAGCGGGAGGGCCTGGGAGACCCAGTACTTC. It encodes CSASNSGRAWETQYF.

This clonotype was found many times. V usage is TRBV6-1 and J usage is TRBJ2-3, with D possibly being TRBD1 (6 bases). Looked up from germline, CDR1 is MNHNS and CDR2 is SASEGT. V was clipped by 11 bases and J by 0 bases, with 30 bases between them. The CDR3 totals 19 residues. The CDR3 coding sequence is TGTGCCGCCCAGGTGGGGACACCCATATTCCCTACTAGCACAGATACGCAGTATTTT. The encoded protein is CAAQVGTPIFPTSTDTQYF.

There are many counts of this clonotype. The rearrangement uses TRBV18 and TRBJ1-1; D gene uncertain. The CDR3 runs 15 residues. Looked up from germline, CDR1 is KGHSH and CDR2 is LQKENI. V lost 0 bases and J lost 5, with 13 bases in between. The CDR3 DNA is TGTGCCAGCTCACCACCTGAAAAGTGGGGTACTGAAGCTTTCTTT. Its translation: CASSPPEKWGTEAFF.

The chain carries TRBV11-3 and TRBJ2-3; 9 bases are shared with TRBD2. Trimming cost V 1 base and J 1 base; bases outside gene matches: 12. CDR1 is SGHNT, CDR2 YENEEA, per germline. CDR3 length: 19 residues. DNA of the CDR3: TGTGCCAGCAGCTTAGTGAGGGGTTCAGCGGGGGGCCGCACAGATACGCAGTATTTT. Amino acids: CASSLVRGSAGGRTDTQYF.

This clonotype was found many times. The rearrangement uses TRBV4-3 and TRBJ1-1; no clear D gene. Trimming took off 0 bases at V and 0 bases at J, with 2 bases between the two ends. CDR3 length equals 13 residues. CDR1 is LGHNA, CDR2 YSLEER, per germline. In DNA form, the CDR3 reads TGCGCCAGCAGCCAAGAAGTGAACACTGAAGCTTTCTTT. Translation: CASSQEVNTEAFF.

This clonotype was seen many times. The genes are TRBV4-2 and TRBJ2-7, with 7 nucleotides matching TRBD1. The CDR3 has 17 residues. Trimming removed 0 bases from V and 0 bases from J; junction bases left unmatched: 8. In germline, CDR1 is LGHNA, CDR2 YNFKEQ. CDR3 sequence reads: CASSQDVGTVGSYEQYF. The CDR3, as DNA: TGTGCCAGCAGCCAAGACGTGGGGACAGTGGGCTCCTACGAGCAGTACTTC.

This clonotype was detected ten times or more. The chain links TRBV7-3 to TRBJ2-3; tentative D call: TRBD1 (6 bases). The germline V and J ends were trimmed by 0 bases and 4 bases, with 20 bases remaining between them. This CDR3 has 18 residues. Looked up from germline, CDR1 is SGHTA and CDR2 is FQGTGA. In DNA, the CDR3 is TGTGCCAGCAGCTTAACGGGAGAGACGGGAAGGGGGTCAGATACGCAGTATTTT. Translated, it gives CASSLTGETGRGSDTQYF.

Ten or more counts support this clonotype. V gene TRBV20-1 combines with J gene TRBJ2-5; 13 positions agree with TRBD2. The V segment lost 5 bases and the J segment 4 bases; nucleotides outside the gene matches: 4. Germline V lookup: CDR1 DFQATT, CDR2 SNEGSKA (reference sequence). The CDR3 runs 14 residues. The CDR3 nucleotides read TGCAGTGCTCTCGGACTAGCGGGGGTAGAGACCCAGTACTTC. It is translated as CSALGLAGVETQYF.

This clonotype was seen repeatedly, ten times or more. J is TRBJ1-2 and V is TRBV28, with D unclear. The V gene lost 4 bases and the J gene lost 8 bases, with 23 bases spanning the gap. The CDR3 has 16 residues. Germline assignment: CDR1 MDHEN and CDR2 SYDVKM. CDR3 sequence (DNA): TGTGCCAGCAGTTCGTCGACGACGGGTCCAACCTCGGGCTACACCTTC. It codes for CASSSSTTGPTSGYTF.

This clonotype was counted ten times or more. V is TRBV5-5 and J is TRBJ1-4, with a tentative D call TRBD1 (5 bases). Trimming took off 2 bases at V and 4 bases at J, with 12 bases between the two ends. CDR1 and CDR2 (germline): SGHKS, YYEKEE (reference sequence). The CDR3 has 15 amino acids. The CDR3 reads CASSFRGGDNEKLFF. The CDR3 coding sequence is TGTGCCAGCAGCTTTCGGGGCGGAGATAATGAAAAACTGTTTTTT.

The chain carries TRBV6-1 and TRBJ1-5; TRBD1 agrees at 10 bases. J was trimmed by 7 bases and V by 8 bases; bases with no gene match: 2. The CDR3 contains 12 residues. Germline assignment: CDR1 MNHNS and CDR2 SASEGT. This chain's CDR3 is CASGTGVQPQHF. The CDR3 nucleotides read TGTGCCAGCGGGACAGGGGTACAGCCCCAGCATTTT.

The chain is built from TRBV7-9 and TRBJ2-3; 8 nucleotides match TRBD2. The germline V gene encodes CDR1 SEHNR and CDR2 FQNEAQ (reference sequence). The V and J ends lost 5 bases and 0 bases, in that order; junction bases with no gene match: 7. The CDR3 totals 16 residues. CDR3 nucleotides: TGTGCCAGCAGCCTCGTGACTAGCGCGAGCACAGATACGCAGTATTTT. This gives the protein CASSLVTSASTDTQYF.

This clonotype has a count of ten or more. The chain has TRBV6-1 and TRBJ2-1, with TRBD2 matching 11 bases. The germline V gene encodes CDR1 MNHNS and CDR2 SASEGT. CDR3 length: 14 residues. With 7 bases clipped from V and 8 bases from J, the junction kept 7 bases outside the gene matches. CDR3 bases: TGTGCCAGCACCATAGCGGGGGGGTACCATGAGCAGTTCTTC. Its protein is CASTIAGGYHEQFF.

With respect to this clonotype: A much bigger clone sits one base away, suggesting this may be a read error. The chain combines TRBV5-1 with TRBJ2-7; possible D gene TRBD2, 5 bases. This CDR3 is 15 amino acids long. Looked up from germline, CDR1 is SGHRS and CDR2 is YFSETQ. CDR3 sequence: CASGPAKDRSYEQYF. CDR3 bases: TGTGCCAGCGGCCCTGCGAAAGACCGGAGCTACGAGCAGTACTTC.

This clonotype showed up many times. CDR3 coding DNA: TGTGCCAGCAGCTTAAGGGGACTAGCGGCCCAAGATACGCAGTATTTT. Protein sequence: CASSLRGLAAQDTQYF. The rearrangement joins TRBV7-3 to TRBJ2-3; 11 nucleotides agree with TRBD2. The CDR3 contains 16 residues. V dropped 1 base and J dropped 5; count of bases not matched to a gene: 5. Germline CDR1 reads SGHTA; CDR2 reads FQGTGA.